These 30 T cell receptor beta chains originate from one sample sequenced in a study of T cells in Graves' hyperthyroidism and ophthalmopathy (dated by TCRdb to about 2019). The method was multiplex PCR. Reads for this sample came from an Illumina HiSeq 2000. Amplification of TCR beta CDR3 regions was carried out from RNA transcripts. The first round of RT-PCR for the TCR CDR3 was performed with the HTBI primer set and the Qiagen OneStep RT-PCR kit. The public reads were reprocessed in TCRdb via fastp at Q25 and MiXCR, keeping in-frame beta chains. Each entry is one CDR3 protein sequence, shown with its most common DNA and genes. This sample holds around 420,000 distinct CDR3 sequences; around 16% were observed only once. 7.7% of the sample is held by the ten biggest clonotypes. The sequencing sample was made of blood. The receptors shown here come from a young woman with Graves' hyperthyroidism.

This clonotype was counted at least ten times. The genes are TRBV28 and TRBJ1-2; the D is unclear. CDR1 is MDHEN and CDR2 is SYDVKM in the germline V gene. Trimming took off 7 bases at V and 3 bases at J, with 6 bases between the two ends. This CDR3 spans 11 amino acids. CDR3 residues: CASKEYYGYTF. The CDR3 nucleotides are TGTGCCAGCAAGGAGTACTATGGCTACACCTTC.

Many counts were recorded for this clonotype. J is TRBJ2-3 and V is TRBV18; 7 nucleotides line up with TRBD2. V gave up 6 bases and J gave up 2 bases; unmatched junction bases: 5. CDR3 length equals 14 residues. Germline V gives CDR1 KGHSH, CDR2 LQKENI. The CDR3 sequence: CASSRDYVTDTQYF. The CDR3 region has the DNA TGTGCCAGCTCCAGGGACTATGTCACAGATACGCAGTATTTT.

Many counts were recorded for this clonotype. The chain uses TRBV6-1 and TRBJ2-7; D may be TRBD1 (6 bases). V shed 11 bases and J shed 0 bases, with 11 bases lying between them. CDR1 MNHNS and CDR2 SASEGT come from the germline V gene. This CDR3 spans 12 amino acids. The CDR3 region has the DNA TGTGCCGAGGGGGACGGCTCCTACGAGCAGTACTTC. This gives the protein CAEGDGSYEQYF.

This clonotype occurred a few times. The chain uses TRBV9 and TRBJ2-3, with TRBD2 as a possible D gene (6 bases). The CDR3 consists of 15 residues. Trimming cost V 0 bases and J 3 bases, with 11 bases left between them. Germline CDR1 and CDR2: SGDLS and YYNGEE. The CDR3: CASSVAGRPTDTQYF. The CDR3 DNA sequence: TGTGCCAGCAGCGTAGCGGGGAGGCCGACAGATACGCAGTATTTT.

Ten or more counts support this clonotype. V gene TRBV6-5 combines with J gene TRBJ2-1; 7 positions match TRBD2. The CDR3 is 16 residues long. Germline assignment: CDR1 MNHEY and CDR2 SVGAGI. The ends lost 0 bases at V and 8 bases at J; junction bases unmatched: 10. The CDR3: CASSYSTASGQDEQFF. The CDR3 DNA sequence: TGTGCCAGCAGTTACTCGACTGCTAGCGGCCAGGATGAGCAGTTCTTC.

In its sample, this clonotype was seen many times. The V gene is TRBV11-2, the J gene TRBJ2-7, with 10 nucleotides matching TRBD1. The CDR3 extends over 16 amino acids. In germline, CDR1 is SGHAT, CDR2 FQNNGV. With V trimmed by 2 bases and J by 5 bases, 9 bases remained unmatched. As DNA, the CDR3 is TGTGCCAGCAGCTTACCCCGAGAAGGGACAGGGGACGAGCAGTACTTC. It encodes CASSLPREGTGDEQYF.

This clonotype was counted only a few times. V and J are TRBV20-1 and TRBJ2-2; 13 nucleotides align to TRBD2. Looked up from germline, CDR1 is DFQATT and CDR2 is SNEGSKA (reference sequence). V was clipped by 1 base and J by 2 bases; unmatched bases: 1. This CDR3 region has 16 residues. The CDR3 region has the DNA TGCAGTGCTAGAGGACTAGCGGGGGGAAACACCGGGGAGCTGTTTTTT. Protein sequence: CSARGLAGGNTGELFF.

Ten or more counts support this clonotype. J is TRBJ1-2 and V is TRBV2; D unresolved. Germline CDR1 reads SNHLY; CDR2 reads FYNNEI. V shed 2 bases and J shed 10 bases, with 14 bases lying between them. The CDR3 runs to 13 residues. The CDR3 region has the DNA TGTGCCAGCAGTGAAAGGCCCCCGACTTTCTACACCTTC. This codes for CASSERPPTFYTF.

This clonotype was counted many times. V gene TRBV12-5 combines with J gene TRBJ1-1, with D possibly TRBD1 on 5 matching bases. Germline loops: CDR1 LGHNT, CDR2 FRNRAP. CDR3 length: 13 amino acids. Trimming pared 4 bases from V and 0 bases from J, leaving 6 bases between. DNA for the CDR3: TGTGCTAGTGGTTGGGGGTTGAACACTGAAGCTTTCTTT. It is translated as CASGWGLNTEAFF.

A few counts support this clonotype. V usage is TRBV10-3 and J usage is TRBJ2-6; 7 positions agree with TRBD1. Trimming cost V 4 bases and J 0 bases; bases outside gene matches: 6. Germline CDR1 and CDR2: ENHRY and SYGVKD. The CDR3 is 17 residues long. The DNA for the CDR3 is TGTGCCATCAGTGTCGGACAGGCCAGCTCTGGGGCCAACGTCCTGACTTTC. Its protein product is CAISVGQASSGANVLTF.

This clonotype appeared many times. Because it lacks the conserved phenylalanine or tryptophan at the end, this CDR3 is likely a read error. This rearrangement joins TRBV20-1 to TRBJ2-7; D remains ambiguous. The CDR3 extends over 13 amino acids. Trimming removed 3 bases at V and 0 bases at J, with 9 bases between. CDR1 is DFQATT, CDR2 SNEGSKA, per germline (reference sequence). CDR3 region: CSARGPVSYEQYL. The CDR3 nucleotides read TGCAGTGCTAGGGGCCCCGTCTCCTACGAGCAGTACCTC.

This chain links TRBV11-1 with TRBJ2-5; TRBD2 aligns across 9 bases. Germline values: CDR1 SGHAT, CDR2 FQDESV (reference sequence). The V and J ends lost 4 bases and 5 bases, in that order; junction bases with no gene match: 8. The CDR3 length is 15 residues. The CDR3 DNA is TGTGCCAGCAGCTCGGTCGGCGGGGGGGTGGAGACCCAGTACTTC. The encoded protein is CASSSVGGGVETQYF.

This clonotype was seen ten or more times. The V and J genes are TRBV28 and TRBJ2-3; 8 bases map to TRBD1. CDR1 is MDHEN, CDR2 SYDVKM, per germline. With V trimmed by 2 bases and J by 2 bases, 3 bases remained unmatched. CDR3 size: 15 residues. CDR3 residues: CASSLIQGDTDTQYF. The CDR3 bases are TGTGCCAGCAGTTTAATACAGGGGGACACAGATACGCAGTATTTT. Using reference TRBV28 and TRBJ2-3 for the parts outside the CDR3, the full variable domain is DVKVTQSSRYLVKRTGEKVFLECVQDMDHENMFWYRQDPGLGLRLIYFSYDVKMKEKGDIPEGYSVSREKKERFSLILESASTNQTSMYLCASSLIQGDTDTQYFGPGTRLTVL.

This clonotype was found many times. The genes are TRBV2 and TRBJ2-4; D unclear. The CDR3 sequence is 14 residues long. Germline V gene sequence: CDR1 SNHLY, CDR2 FYNNEI. The ends were cut back, 6 bases at V and 2 bases at J, with 11 bases in the middle. CDR3 loop: CASRNRESKNIQYF. The CDR3 bases are TGTGCCAGCAGGAATAGGGAATCCAAAAACATTCAGTACTTC.

Many counts were recorded for this clonotype. V and J are TRBV30 and TRBJ2-2; D call uncertain. Germline CDR1 reads GTSNPN; CDR2 reads SVGIG (reference sequence). CDR3 length equals 13 residues. Trimming left V 6 bases short and J 6 bases short, with 14 bases between. CDR3 coding DNA: TGTGCCTGCGACCGAAGGTACCCCGGGGAGCTGTTTTTT. The encoded protein is CACDRRYPGELFF.

The sample holds many counts of this clonotype. The rearrangement joins TRBV12-3 or TRBV12-4 to TRBJ2-6, with D perhaps being TRBD1 or TRBD2 (5 bases each). The CDR3 is 17 residues long. The V gene lost 1 base and the J gene lost 0 bases, with 10 bases spanning the gap. CDR3 in DNA: TGTGCCAGCAGTTTAGGGCAGGGACCCTCTGGGGCCAACGTCCTGACTTTC. Translation: CASSLGQGPSGANVLTF.

The chain employs TRBV24-1 and TRBJ1-1; D perhaps matches TRBD1 (6 bases). Germline CDR1 and CDR2: KGHDR and SFDVKD. This CDR3 comprises 15 residues. V was cut by 8 bases and J by 0 bases, with 15 bases left in between. The CDR3 spells CATIPSGQMNTEAFF. The DNA for the CDR3 is TGTGCCACCATCCCATCCGGACAGATGAACACTGAAGCTTTCTTT.

This clonotype was picked up one time. Written as DNA, the CDR3 is TGTGCCAGCAGTATTCCGGGACAGGCCGACGAGCAGTACTTC. It translates to CASSIPGQADEQYF. The chain combines TRBV28 with TRBJ2-7, with 8 bases lining up with TRBD1. Germline loops: CDR1 MDHEN, CDR2 SYDVKM. J was trimmed by 5 bases and V by 5 bases; bases with no gene match: 8. The CDR3 covers 14 residues.

The chain recombines TRBV20-1 with TRBJ2-5; D is ambiguous. The V gene lost 3 bases and the J gene lost 0 bases, with 11 bases spanning the gap. There are 14 residues in the CDR3. Per germline, CDR1 DFQATT and CDR2 SNEGSKA (reference sequence). The DNA for the CDR3 is TGCAGTGCTAGTCTTGAGCGTAACCAAGAGACCCAGTACTTC. It specifies CSASLERNQETQYF.

This clonotype appeared many times. V usage is TRBV5-5 and J usage is TRBJ1-2; unclear D gene. The V end lost 4 bases, the J end lost 3 bases, and 7 bases lay between the germline ends. Germline V CDR1 and CDR2: SGHKS, YYEKEE (reference sequence). CDR3 length: 12 amino acids. CDR3 bases: TGTGCCAGCAGCCGCCGGGACTATGGCTACACCTTC. This sequence encodes CASSRRDYGYTF.

The table lists this clonotype with many counts. The rearrangement links TRBV2 to TRBJ2-1; 7 nucleotides agree with TRBD1. The CDR3 has 15 amino acids. The junction had 5 bases not matched to a gene; V was cut back by 5 bases and J by 1 base. CDR1 SNHLY and CDR2 FYNNEI come from the germline V gene. The CDR3 DNA follows: TGTGCCAGCAGTCCCCGGGACAGTTCCTACAATGAGCAGTTCTTC. Translating it yields CASSPRDSSYNEQFF.

This clonotype was picked up many times. This chain links TRBV20-1 with TRBJ1-1; D possibly corresponds to TRBD1 (5 bases). CDR1 is DFQATT, CDR2 SNEGSKA, per germline (reference sequence). The ends were cut back, 3 bases at V and 6 bases at J, with 20 bases in the middle. The CDR3 spans 15 residues. CDR3 bases: TGCAGTGCTAGTCAGTTGGGCGGGGCCAGGGCTGAAGCTTTCTTT. It encodes CSASQLGGARAEAFF.

This clonotype occurred many times. The CDR3 region has the DNA TGTGCCAGCAGTTTGACAGGGGCCCCTAACTATGGCTACACCTTC. Its translation is CASSLTGAPNYGYTF. V usage is TRBV12-3 or TRBV12-4 and J usage is TRBJ1-2; 8 bases line up with TRBD1. J gave up 0 bases and V 3 bases, and 3 bases lay outside the gene matches. The CDR3 length is 15 residues.

This clonotype has only one observation. Its ends do not fully match the called genes, so a read error is possible. V gene TRBV12-3 or TRBV12-4 combines with J gene TRBJ1-5; possibly TRBD1 for D (5 bases). The CDR3 contains 14 residues. As DNA, the CDR3 is TGTACCAGCAGTTTAGGGGTTAGCAATCAGCCCCAGCATTTT. This translates into CTSSLGVSNQPQHF.

This clonotype was picked up many times. This chain joins TRBV3-1 and TRBJ2-1; TRBD2 matches 7 bases. The V and J ends lost 1 base and 9 bases, in that order; junction bases with no gene match: 6. The CDR3 has 14 residues. Germline V CDR1 and CDR2: LGHDT, YNNKEL (reference sequence). The CDR3: CASSQGLAWAEQFF. The CDR3 DNA sequence: TGTGCCAGCAGCCAAGGACTAGCTTGGGCTGAGCAGTTCTTC.

Ten or more counts support this clonotype. The rearrangement joins TRBV7-9 to TRBJ2-3; possibly TRBD1 for D (6 bases). The V gene's germline CDR1 is SEHNR and CDR2 FQNEAQ (reference sequence). V lost 6 bases, J lost 5 bases, and 21 bases lay in between. The CDR3 covers 16 residues. CDR3 sequence reads: CASSWGRASVEDTQYF. The CDR3, as DNA: TGTGCCAGCAGTTGGGGGCGGGCGTCGGTAGAAGATACGCAGTATTTT.

There are many counts of this clonotype. The chain carries TRBV11-3 and TRBJ2-1, with a possible D match to TRBD2 (6 bases). V dropped 4 bases and J dropped 0 bases, with 16 bases sitting between them. The V gene's germline CDR1 is SGHNT and CDR2 YENEEA. This CDR3 is 17 amino acids long. This CDR3 reads CASSSNFGGSSYNEQFF. CDR3 bases: TGTGCCAGCAGCTCGAACTTCGGGGGAAGCTCCTACAATGAGCAGTTCTTC.

At least ten counts were recorded for this clonotype. This chain connects TRBV3-1 to TRBJ2-5; 7 nucleotides agree with TRBD1. The CDR3 totals 17 residues. V lost 0 bases, J lost 5 bases, and 12 bases stayed unmatched. In germline, CDR1 is LGHDT, CDR2 YNNKEL (reference sequence). CDR3 bases: TGTGCCAGCAGCCAAGATGTAGGGGGCGTTAGGAGGGAGACCCAGTACTTC. Translated: CASSQDVGGVRRETQYF.

There are many counts of this clonotype. This chain links TRBV28 with TRBJ1-6; D perhaps matches TRBD1 (6 bases). The V gene's germline CDR1 is MDHEN and CDR2 SYDVKM. Trimming removed 2 bases at V and 10 bases at J, with 12 bases between. This CDR3 is built from 14 residues. CDR3 in amino acids: CASSLGQGKSPLHF. The CDR3 DNA reads as TGTGCCAGCAGTTTAGGGCAGGGGAAATCACCCCTCCACTTT.

The chain is built from TRBV18 and TRBJ2-2; TRBD1 matches at 7 bases. CDR1 is KGHSH and CDR2 is LQKENI in the germline V gene. This CDR3 contains 15 residues. The J segment lost 3 bases and the V segment lost 3 bases, leaving 4 bases of the junction unmatched. CDR3 in amino acids: CASSPRQGDTGELFF. The CDR3 DNA reads TGTGCCAGCTCACCCCGCCAGGGGGACACCGGGGAGCTGTTTTTT. The full variable domain, with the rest looked up from reference TRBV18 and TRBJ2-2, is NAGVMQNPRHLVRRRGQEARLRCSPMKGHSHVYWYRQLPEEGLKFMVYLQKENIIDESGMPKERFSAEFPKEGPSILRIQQVVRGDSAAYFCASSPRQGDTGELFFGEGSRLTVL.